This T cell receptor (beta chain) was observed in a study of T cells in narcolepsy. Study in general: Patients with NT1 or NT2 and healthy control donors were enrolled.

General study findings and limits: Blood of same and different patients, but not healthy controls, reportedly held recurring autoreactive clonotypes.

The CDR3 consists of 17 residues. CDR1 is LNHNV, CDR2 YYDKDF, per germline (reference sequence). The V segment lost 0 bases and the J segment 4 bases; nucleotides outside the gene matches: 11. This clone was recorded only once. Its antigen is as yet unknown. Measured with immunoSEQ multiplex PCR; TCRdb has only the in-frame clones, and not every one. The repertoire consists of fewer than 35,000 clones, with 75% to 90% occurring once and the leading ten covering roughly 0.68%. The chain employs TRBV15 and TRBJ2-5; 7 bases agree with TRBD1. Sequenced material: memory (CD45RA-) CD4+ T cells from blood. This clonotype originated in a human donor in good health. CDR3 protein: CATSRDWSRAGGETQYF. For the CDR3, the DNA is TGTGCCACCAGCAGAGATTGGAGCAGGGCAGGGGGAGAGACCCAGTACTTC.